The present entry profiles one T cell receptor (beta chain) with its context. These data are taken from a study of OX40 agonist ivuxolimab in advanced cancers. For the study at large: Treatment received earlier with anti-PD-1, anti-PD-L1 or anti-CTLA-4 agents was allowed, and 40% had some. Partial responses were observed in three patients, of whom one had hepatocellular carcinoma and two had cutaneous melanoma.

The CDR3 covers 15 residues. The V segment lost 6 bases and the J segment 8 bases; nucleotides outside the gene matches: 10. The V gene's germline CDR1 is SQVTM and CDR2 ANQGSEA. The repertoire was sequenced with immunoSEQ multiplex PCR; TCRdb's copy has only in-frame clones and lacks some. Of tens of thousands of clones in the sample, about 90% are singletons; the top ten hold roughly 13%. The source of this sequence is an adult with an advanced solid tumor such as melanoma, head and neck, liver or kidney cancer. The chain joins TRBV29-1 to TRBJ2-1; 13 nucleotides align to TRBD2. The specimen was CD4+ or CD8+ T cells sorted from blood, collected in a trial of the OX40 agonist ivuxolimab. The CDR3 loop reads CSVLTSGRSMDEQFF. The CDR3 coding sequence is TGCAGCGTACTGACTAGCGGGAGGAGTATGGATGAGCAGTTCTTC.